This T cell receptor beta chain was identified in a study of T cell repertoires in cytomegalovirus infection. Notes on the study in general: In two of eight donors, the top clonotype was HLA-C-restricted CMV-specific.

To note about this clonotype: Its antigen is unknown.

The CDR3 loop spans 13 amino acids. Germline V gene data show CDR1 as DFQATT and CDR2 as SNEGSKA (reference sequence). The J segment lost 3 bases and the V segment lost 1 base, leaving 0 bases of the junction unmatched. In TCRdb, the reads were re-called with MiXCR into one record per CDR3 protein. The repertoire holds fewer than 650,000 distinct CDR3 sequences, with roughly 42% as singletons. The sequence came from a human donor in good health (CMV status not recorded). Some clones in this sample may be carry-over from other donors' samples. The chain links TRBV20-1 to TRBJ1-2; 9 bases align to TRBD1. Here the sequenced sample was cultured PBMCs, taken from culture after CMV antigen stimulation. The CDR3 DNA sequence: TGCAGTGCTAGAGGGGACAGGGACTATGGCTACACCTTC. Translated, it gives CSARGDRDYGYTF.